This T cell receptor (beta chain) was sequenced for a study of T-cell reconstitution after alpha-beta-depleted transplantation in children. Study results and caveats: A year post-transplant, T-cell counts and diversity derived mostly from newly produced T cells. In patients about two months after transplant, alpha-beta T cells reportedly arose from several hundred expanded graft clones. Some patients' high day-60 TCRbeta diversity was traced to surviving recipient T cells and thymic progenitors.

Remarks on this clonotype: What it binds is unknown.

Construction of the TCRbeta library involved unique molecular identifiers. In TCRdb, the PCR reads were re-called with MiXCR into one record per CDR3 protein. The sample has roughly 490,000 distinct CDR3 sequences, roughly 10% seen once. The material was PBMCs, mostly from graft donor cells, obtained 180 days after TCRalphabeta/CD19-depleted stem cell transplant. The clonotype comes from a female patient between 2 and 10 years old who had a stem cell transplant for aplastic anemia, so the T cells may come from the graft donor.

CDR3 amino acids: CSVTGTSGNSNTGELFF. The CDR3 DNA reads TGCAGCGTAACGGGGACTAGCGGAAACTCGAACACCGGGGAGCTGTTTTTT. The V gene is TRBV29-1, the J gene TRBJ2-2, with TRBD2 matching over 11 bases. The CDR3 covers 17 residues. V shed 6 bases, J shed 0 bases, and the junction held 9 bases outside the gene matches. Looked up from germline, CDR1 is SQVTM and CDR2 is ANQGSEA.